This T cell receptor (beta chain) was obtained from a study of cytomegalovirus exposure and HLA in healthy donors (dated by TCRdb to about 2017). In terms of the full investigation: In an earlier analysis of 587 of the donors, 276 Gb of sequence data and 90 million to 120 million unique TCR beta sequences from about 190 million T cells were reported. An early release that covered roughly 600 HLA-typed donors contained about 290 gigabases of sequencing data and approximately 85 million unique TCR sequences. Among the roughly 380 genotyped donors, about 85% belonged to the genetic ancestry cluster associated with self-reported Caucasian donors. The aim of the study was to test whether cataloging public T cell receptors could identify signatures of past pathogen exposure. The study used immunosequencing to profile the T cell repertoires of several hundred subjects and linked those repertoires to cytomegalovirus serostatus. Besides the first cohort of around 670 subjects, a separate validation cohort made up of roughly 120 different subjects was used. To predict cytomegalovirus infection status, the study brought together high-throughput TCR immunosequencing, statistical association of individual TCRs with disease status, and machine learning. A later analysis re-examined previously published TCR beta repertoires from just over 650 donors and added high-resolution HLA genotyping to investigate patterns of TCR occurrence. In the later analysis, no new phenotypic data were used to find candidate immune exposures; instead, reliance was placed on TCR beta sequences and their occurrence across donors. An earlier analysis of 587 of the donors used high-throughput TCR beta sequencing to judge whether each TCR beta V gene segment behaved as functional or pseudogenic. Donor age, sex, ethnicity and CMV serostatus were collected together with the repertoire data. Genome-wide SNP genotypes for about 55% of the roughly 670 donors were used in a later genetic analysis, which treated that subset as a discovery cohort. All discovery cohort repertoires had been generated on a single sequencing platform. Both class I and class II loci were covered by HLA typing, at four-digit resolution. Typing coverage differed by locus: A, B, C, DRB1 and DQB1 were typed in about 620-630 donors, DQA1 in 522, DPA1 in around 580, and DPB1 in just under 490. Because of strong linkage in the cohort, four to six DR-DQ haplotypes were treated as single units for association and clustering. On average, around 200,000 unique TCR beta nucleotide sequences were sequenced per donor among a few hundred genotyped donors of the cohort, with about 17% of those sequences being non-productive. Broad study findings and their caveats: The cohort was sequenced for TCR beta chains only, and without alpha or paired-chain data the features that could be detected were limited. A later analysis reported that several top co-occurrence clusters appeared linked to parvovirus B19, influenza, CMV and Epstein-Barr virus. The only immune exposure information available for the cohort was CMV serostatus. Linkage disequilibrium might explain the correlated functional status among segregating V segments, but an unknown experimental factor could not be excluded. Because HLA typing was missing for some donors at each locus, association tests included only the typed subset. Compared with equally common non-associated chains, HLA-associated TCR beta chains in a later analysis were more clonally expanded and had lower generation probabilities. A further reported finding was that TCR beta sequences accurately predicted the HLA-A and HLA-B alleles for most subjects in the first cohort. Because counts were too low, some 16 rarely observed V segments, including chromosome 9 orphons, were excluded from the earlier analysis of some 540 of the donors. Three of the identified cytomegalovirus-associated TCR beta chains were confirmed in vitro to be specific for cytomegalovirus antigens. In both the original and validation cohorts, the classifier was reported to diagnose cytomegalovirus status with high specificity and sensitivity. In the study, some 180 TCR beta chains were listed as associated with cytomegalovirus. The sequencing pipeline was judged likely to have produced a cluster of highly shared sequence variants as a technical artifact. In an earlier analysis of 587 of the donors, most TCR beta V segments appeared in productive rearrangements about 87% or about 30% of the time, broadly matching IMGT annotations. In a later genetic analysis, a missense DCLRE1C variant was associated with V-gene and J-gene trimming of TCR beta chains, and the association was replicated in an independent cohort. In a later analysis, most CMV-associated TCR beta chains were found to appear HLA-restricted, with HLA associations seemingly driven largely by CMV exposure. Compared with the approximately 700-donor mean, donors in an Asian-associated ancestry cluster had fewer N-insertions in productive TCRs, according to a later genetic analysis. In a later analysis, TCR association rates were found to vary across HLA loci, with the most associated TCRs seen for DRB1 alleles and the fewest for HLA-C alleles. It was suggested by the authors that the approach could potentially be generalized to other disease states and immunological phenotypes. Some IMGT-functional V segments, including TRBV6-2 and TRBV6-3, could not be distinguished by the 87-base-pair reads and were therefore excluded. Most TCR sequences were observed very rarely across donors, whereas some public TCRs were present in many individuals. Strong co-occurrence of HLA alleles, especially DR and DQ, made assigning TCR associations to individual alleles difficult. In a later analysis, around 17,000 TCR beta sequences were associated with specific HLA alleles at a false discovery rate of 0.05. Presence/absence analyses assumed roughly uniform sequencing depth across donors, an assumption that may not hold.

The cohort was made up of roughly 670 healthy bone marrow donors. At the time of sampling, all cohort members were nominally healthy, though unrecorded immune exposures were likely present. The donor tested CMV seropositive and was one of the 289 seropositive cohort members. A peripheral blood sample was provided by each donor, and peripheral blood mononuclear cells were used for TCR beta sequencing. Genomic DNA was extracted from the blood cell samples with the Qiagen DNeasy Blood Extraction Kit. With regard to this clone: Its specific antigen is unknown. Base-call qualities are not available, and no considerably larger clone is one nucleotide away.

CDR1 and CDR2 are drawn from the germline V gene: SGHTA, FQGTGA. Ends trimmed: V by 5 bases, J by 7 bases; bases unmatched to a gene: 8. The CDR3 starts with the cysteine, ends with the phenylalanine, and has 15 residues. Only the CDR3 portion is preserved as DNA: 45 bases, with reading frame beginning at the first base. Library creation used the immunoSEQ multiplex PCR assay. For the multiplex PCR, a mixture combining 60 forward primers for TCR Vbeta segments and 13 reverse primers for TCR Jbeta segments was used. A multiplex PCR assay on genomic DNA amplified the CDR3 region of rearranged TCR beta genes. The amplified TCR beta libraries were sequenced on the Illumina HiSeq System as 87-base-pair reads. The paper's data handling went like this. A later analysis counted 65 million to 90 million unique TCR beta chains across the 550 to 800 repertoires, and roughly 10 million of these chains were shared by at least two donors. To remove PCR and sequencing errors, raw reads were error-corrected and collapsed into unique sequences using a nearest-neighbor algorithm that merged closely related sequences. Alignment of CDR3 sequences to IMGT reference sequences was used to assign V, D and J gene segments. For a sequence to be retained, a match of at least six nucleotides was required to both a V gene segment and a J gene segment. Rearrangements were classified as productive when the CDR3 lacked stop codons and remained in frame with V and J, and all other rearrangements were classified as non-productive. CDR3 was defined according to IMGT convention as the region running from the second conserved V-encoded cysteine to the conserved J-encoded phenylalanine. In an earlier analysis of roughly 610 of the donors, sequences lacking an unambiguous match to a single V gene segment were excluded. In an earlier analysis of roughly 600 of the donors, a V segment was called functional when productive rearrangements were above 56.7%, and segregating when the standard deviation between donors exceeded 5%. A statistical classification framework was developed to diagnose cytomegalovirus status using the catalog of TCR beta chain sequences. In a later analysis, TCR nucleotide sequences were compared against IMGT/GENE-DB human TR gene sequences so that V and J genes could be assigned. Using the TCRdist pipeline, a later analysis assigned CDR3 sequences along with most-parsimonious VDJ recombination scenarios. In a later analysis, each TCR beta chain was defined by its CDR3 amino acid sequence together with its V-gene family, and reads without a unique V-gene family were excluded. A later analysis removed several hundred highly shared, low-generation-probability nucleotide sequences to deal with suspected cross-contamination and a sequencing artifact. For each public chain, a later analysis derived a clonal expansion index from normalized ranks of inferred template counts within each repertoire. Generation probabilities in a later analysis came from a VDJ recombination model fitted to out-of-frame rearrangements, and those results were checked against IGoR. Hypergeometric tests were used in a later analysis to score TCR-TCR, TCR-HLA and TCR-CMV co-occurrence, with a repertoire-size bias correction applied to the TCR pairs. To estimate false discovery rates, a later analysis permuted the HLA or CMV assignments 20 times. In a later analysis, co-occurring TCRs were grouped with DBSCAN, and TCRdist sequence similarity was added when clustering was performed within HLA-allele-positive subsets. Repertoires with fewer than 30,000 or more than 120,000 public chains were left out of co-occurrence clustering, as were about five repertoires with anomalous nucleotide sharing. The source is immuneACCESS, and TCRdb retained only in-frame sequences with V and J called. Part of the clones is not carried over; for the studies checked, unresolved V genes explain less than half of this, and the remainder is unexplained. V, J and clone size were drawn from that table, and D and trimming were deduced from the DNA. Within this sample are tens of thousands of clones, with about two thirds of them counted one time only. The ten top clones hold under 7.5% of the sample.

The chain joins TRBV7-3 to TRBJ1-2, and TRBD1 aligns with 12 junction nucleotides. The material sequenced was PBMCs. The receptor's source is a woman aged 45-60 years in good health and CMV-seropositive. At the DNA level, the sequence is TGTGCCAGCAGCCCGAGCGGGACAGGGGGCGTTGGCTACACCTTC. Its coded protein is CASSPSGTGGVGYTF.